This T cell receptor (beta chain) derives from a study of CD4 T cells in relation to SARS-CoV-2 and coronaviruses. Study context: PBMCs were cultured with antigen for roughly 11 days before TCR beta sequencing. Overall study findings and caveats: Compared with monoreactive clones, crossreactive clones showed significantly weaker SARS-CoV-2 expansion.

Turning to this clone: What it binds is unknown.

Generated by immunoSEQ multiplex PCR, the TCRdb table keeps only in-frame clones and is missing some. The sample contains 17,000 or so clones, 65% to 75% of which appear only once. Germline lookup yields CDR1 SGHDT and CDR2 YYEEEE. The CDR3 is made up of 16 amino acids. Unmatched junction bases numbered 11, after V lost 4 bases and J lost 3 bases. CD4+ T cells from unexposed donors were obtained before the COVID-19 pandemic (2011-2018). Isolation of CD4+ T cells took place after 10 days in culture. Each well had around 2.2 million PBMCs in about 5% human AB serum with IL-2. Half the medium was replaced with IL-2 medium on days 3 and 7.

The material sequenced was CD4+ T cells from PBMCs, cultured in vitro. The clonotype comes from a human donor in good health. The rearrangement links TRBV5-6 to TRBJ2-7, with 9 bases that match TRBD1. CDR3 coding DNA: TGTGCCAGCAGCCCGGAGCTCCGGGACAGGGACTACGAGCAGTACTTC. It specifies CASSPELRDRDYEQYF.